This T cell receptor beta chain comes out of a study of blood T cell repertoires in COVID-19. The wider study: The cDNA or gDNA used as material had been derived from T cells, B-cell-depleted T cells, or PBMCs.

This clone was counted once. The data were produced by immunoSEQ multiplex PCR, yet TCRdb's version contains in-frame clones alone and is incomplete. The data hold some 300,000 clones, with roughly 90% observed a single time. This CDR3 is built from 12 residues. V was pared by 3 bases and J by 3 bases, with 6 bases between. Germline CDR1 reads SGHTA; CDR2 reads FQGNSA. The rearrangement joins TRBV7-2 to TRBJ2-7; D unresolved. The origin of this receptor is a woman in her 30s who had been exposed to COVID-19. The sample taken for sequencing was PBMCs or T cells enriched from blood (not recorded which). CDR3 nucleotides: TGTGCCAGCAGCTTGTTCCTCTACGAGCAGTACTTC. This translates into CASSLFLYEQYF.